This T cell receptor beta chain is from a study of blood T cell repertoires in COVID-19. Germline CDR1 SGHAT, CDR2 FQNNGV. The CDR3 consists of 14 residues. Trimming cost V 4 bases and J 7 bases, with 16 bases left between them. Repertoires were generated with immunoSEQ multiplex PCR, while TCRdb's copy carries only in-frame clones and drops some. The sample has 150,000 or so clones; roughly 89% are singletons. Sequences were obtained from peripheral blood. The receptor was derived from a woman in her seventies with COVID-19, enrolled during active disease. V is TRBV11-2 and J is TRBJ1-2; tentatively, D is TRBD1 (5 bases). CDR3: CASSSNPGSGGYTF. In DNA, the CDR3 is TGTGCCAGCAGCTCAAACCCAGGGTCGGGTGGCTACACCTTC.